This T cell receptor (beta chain) was identified during a study of blood T cell repertoires in COVID-19. Study in general: PBMCs, B-cell-depleted T cells, or T cells provided the cDNA or gDNA that made up the material.

V was shortened by 3 bases and J by 4 bases, with 9 bases between the two germline ends. CDR1 and CDR2 from the germline V gene are SGHTA and FQGTGA. The CDR3 is 13 amino acids. Libraries were prepared by immunoSEQ multiplex PCR; TCRdb keeps only in-frame clonotypes and omits some of them. Here the sample spans more than 200,000 clones, around 88% being singletons. The chain recombines TRBV7-3 with TRBJ1-1; D gene ambiguous. The receptor was derived from a man older than 75 with acute or convalescent COVID-19. Input material: peripheral blood. CDR3 sequence reads: CASSFGDRTEAFF. The CDR3 DNA reads as TGTGCCAGCAGCTTTGGAGATCGCACTGAAGCTTTCTTT.